Listed below are T cell receptor gamma chains from one sample, sequenced in a study of Vδ1+ human thymocytes. TCRdb reapplied CATT to the multiplex PCR reads. The sample yields around 12,000 gamma-chain clones, under 55% seen once. Sequenced sample: Vdelta1+ gamma-delta thymocytes from the thymus. The receptors come from a boy under two years old who had congenital heart surgery. Each CDR3 is given with its conserved first and last residue. Clone sizes are given selectively: once, few, many, or a class where the clone is expanded.

TRGJ1/TRGJ2 . TRGV9 CALWEASGPDKKLF TGTGCCTTGTGGGAGGCGTCCGGTCCTGATAAGAAACTCTTT
TRGJ1/TRGJ2 . TRGV4 CATWDGPLGNYYKKLF TGTGCCACCTGGGATGGGCCACTCGGGAATTATTATAAGAAACTCTTT
TRGJ1/TRGJ2 few TRGV5 CATWDRPPLKKLF TGTGCCACCTGGGACAGACCTCCTCTTAAGAAACTCTTT
TRGJ1/TRGJ2 . TRGV9 CALWETNKKLF TGTGCCTTGTGGGAGACCAATAAGAAACTCTTT
TRGJ1/TRGJ2 few TRGV9 CAGWEVFKKLF TGTGCCGGGTGGGAGGTGTTTAAGAAACTCTTT
TRGJ1/TRGJ2 few TRGV9 CALWEVRGLGEYYYKKLF TGTGCCTTGTGGGAGGTGCGAGGATTGGGTGAATATTATTATAAGAAACTCTTT
TRGJ1/TRGJ2 few TRGV3 CATWDIIWGKKLF TGTGCCACCTGGGACATAATTTGGGGTAAGAAACTCTTT
TRGJ1/TRGJ2 few TRGV9 CALWEVEDYKKLF TGTGCCTTGTGGGAGGTGGAGGATTATAAGAAACTCTTT
TRGJ1/TRGJ2 . TRGV4 CATWDANNYKKLF TGTGCCACCTGGGATGCGAATAATTATAAAAAACTCTTT
TRGJ1/TRGJ2 . TRGV5 CATWDRYKKLF TGTGCCACCTGGGACAGATATAAGAAACTCTTT
TRGJ1/TRGJ2 . TRGV8 CATWATGKKLF TGTGCCACCTGGGCTACGGGTAAGAAACTCTTT
TRGJ1/TRGJ2 few TRGV9 CALWEAAPSYYKKLF TGTGCCTTGTGGGAGGCCGCCCCATCGTATTATAAGAAACTCTTT
TRGJ1/TRGJ2 . TRGV3 CATWDSYYKKLF TGTGCCACCTGGGACTCGTATTATAAGAAACTCTTT
TRGJ1/TRGJ2 . TRGV4 CATWDSWLGYKKLF TGTGCCACCTGGGATAGTTGGCTTGGGTATAAGAAACTCTTT
TRGJ1/TRGJ2 . TRGV9 CALWEVHFRNYYKKLF TGTGCCTTGTGGGAGGTGCATTTCCGGAATTATTATAAGAAACTCTTT
TRGJ1/TRGJ2 few TRGV9 CALWEGRYYKKLF TGTGCCTTGTGGGAGGGCCGTTATTATAAGAAACTCTTT
TRGJ1/TRGJ2 . TRGV9 CALWEVPLLLLSFKKLF TGTGCCTTGTGGGAGGTGCCTCTCCTTTTACTATCCTTTAAGAAACTCTTT
TRGJ1/TRGJ2 few TRGV3 CATWDRPPDYYKKLF TGTGCCACCTGGGACAGGCCTCCCGATTATTATAAGAAACTCTTT
TRGJ1/TRGJ2 few TRGV9 CALWGVAWKLF TGTGCCTTGTGGGGGGTTGCGTGGAAACTCTTT
TRGJ1/TRGJ2 . TRGV5 CATWEYRRIYKKLF TGTGCCACCTGGGAATACCGGCGTATTTATAAGAAACTCTTT
TRGJP2 few TRGV5 CATWGGSDWIKTF TGTGCCACCTGGGGGGGTAGTGATTGGATCAAGACGTTT
TRGJ1/TRGJ2 few TRGV5 CATWDRPSLGYYYKKLF TGTGCCACCTGGGACAGGCCGTCGTTGGGGTATTATTATAAGAAACTCTTT
TRGJ1/TRGJ2 . TRGV9 CALWEAQLLRDKKLF TGTGCCTTGTGGGAGGCACAACTCCTTCGGGATAAGAAACTCTTT
TRGJ1/TRGJ2 . TRGV3 CATWGPLCYKKLF TGTGCCACCTGGGGCCCTCTTTGTTATAAGAAACTCTTT
TRGJ1/TRGJ2 few TRGV9 CALCEPRYYKKLF TGTGCCTTGTGTGAGCCCCGTTATTATAAGAAACTCTTT
TRGJP2 . TRGV4 CATWDGNGDWIKTF TGTGCCACCTGGGATGGGAACGGTGATTGGATCAAGACGTTT
TRGJ1/TRGJ2 . TRGV4 CATWDWGYRAKLF TGTGCCACCTGGGATTGGGGATACCGGGCGAAACTCTTT
TRGJ1/TRGJ2 few TRGV9 CALWELPHYYKKLF TGTGCCTTGTGGGAGCTTCCCCATTATTATAAGAAACTCTTT
TRGJ1/TRGJ2 . TRGV4 CATWDTLYYKKLF TGTGCCACCTGGGATACCCTTTATTATAAGAAACTCTTT
TRGJ1/TRGJ2 few TRGV9 CASSHSGKLF TGTGCCTCCTCTCACAGCGGGAAACTCTTT
TRGJ1/TRGJ2 few TRGV9 CALWVFGYKKLF TGTGCCTTGTGGGTCTTCGGTTATAAGAAACTCTTT
TRGJ1/TRGJ2 . TRGV9 CALWEGVAKKLF TGCGCCTTGTGGGAGGGGGTGGCTAAGAAACTCTTT
TRGJ1/TRGJ2 few TRGV4 CATWDGANYYKKLF TGTGCCACCTGGGATGGCGCGAATTATTATAAGAAACTCTTT
TRGJ1/TRGJ2 few TRGV4 CATWYEAYYKNLF TGTGCCACCTGGTATGAGGCTTATTATAAGAATCTCTTT
TRGJ1/TRGJ2 . TRGV3 CATWDRPSGYKKLF TGTGCCACCTGGGACAGGCCTAGTGGTTATAAGAAACTCTTT
TRGJ1/TRGJ2 . TRGV9 CALWEVPHYKKLF TGTGCCTTGTGGGAGGTGCCACATTATAAGAAACTCTTT
TRGJ1/TRGJ2 few TRGV4 CATDGYKKLF TGTGCCACCGATGGTTATAAGAAACTCTTT
TRGJ1/TRGJ2 few TRGV4 CATWDGEKLF TGTGCCACCTGGGATGGTGAGAAACTCTTT
TRGJ1/TRGJ2 few TRGV9 CALWEPKGKKLF TGTGCCTTGTGGGAGCCCAAAGGGAAGAAACTCTTT
TRGJ1/TRGJ2 . TRGV9 CALSRYYKKLF TGTGCCTTGTCTCGTTATTATAAGAAACTCTTT
TRGJ1/TRGJ2 few TRGV5 CATWDRHYYKKLF TGTGCCACCTGGGACAGGCATTATTATAAGAAACTCTTT
TRGJP1 . TRGV9 CALWVTGTTGWFKIF TGTGCCTTGTGGGTTACCGGTACCACTGGTTGGTTCAAGATATTT
TRGJ1/TRGJ2 few TRGV4 CATWDGLVKLF TGTGCCACCTGGGATGGGCTGGTGAAACTCTTT
TRGJP2 few TRGV9 CALWDSDWIKTF TGTGCCTTGTGGGATAGTGATTGGATCAAGACGTTT
TRGJ1/TRGJ2 . TRGV9 CALWDTKQKLF TGTGCCTTGTGGGACACGAAGCAGAAACTCTTT